The clone carrying this TCR beta chain was seen at least ten times. The antigen remains undetermined. Researchers used 5'RACE with constant-segment primers to make TCR alpha and TCR beta cDNA libraries that carry sample barcodes and UMIs. TCRdb reanalysed the 5' RACE reads using MiXCR and keeps one entry per CDR3 protein. The table includes 150,000 to 200,000 distinct CDR3 sequences, approximately 10% detected once. The sample originates from a study of T-cell memory formation after mild COVID-19. Study-wide findings and caveats: Memory sampled before infection contained some responding clones, suggesting cross-reactive memory joined. Whereas later expanders leaned CD4+, clones contracting day 15 to 85 showed a balanced CD4/CD8 makeup.

Germline V gene data show CDR1 as SGHRS and CDR2 as YFSETQ. Trimming removed 5 bases from V and 3 bases from J; junction bases left unmatched: 3. CDR3 length: 13 amino acids. The clonotype was recovered from a young man who had mild COVID-19 (a few samples of this study predate the infection). Cell type and time point are not known. This sequence joins TRBV5-1 and TRBJ2-3; 7 positions agree with TRBD1. The sample comprised PBMCs or a T cell subset sorted from them (not recorded which). CDR3 region: CASRRGQTDTQYF. The DNA for the CDR3 is TGCGCCAGCAGGAGGGGACAGACAGATACGCAGTATTTT.